Listed here are 2 T cell receptor beta chains from one sample, sequenced in a study of PD-1 blockade in classical Hodgkin lymphoma. Time point defined: cycle 4 day 1 (C4D1), after more than 5 weeks of nivolumab. Brentuximab vedotin exposure varied among the patients, all of whom had relapsed after autologous stem cell transplantation. Clones were read by immunoSEQ multiplex PCR, and TCRdb kept only the in-frame ones, dropping some. The sample carries 25,000 to 35,000 clones, over 60% recorded once. Sequencing was performed on peripheral blood mononuclear cells (PBMCs), taken before the fourth cycle of nivolumab. These receptor sequences come from a human donor with classical Hodgkin lymphoma.

This sequence joins TRBV5-4 and TRBJ1-1; D gene uncertain. The germline V and J ends were trimmed by 3 bases and 1 base, with 4 bases remaining between them. This CDR3 is 12 amino acids long. The germline gives CDR1 SGHNT, CDR2 YYREEE (reference sequence). CDR3 residues: CASSSGNTEAFF. The CDR3 region has the DNA TGTGCCAGCAGCTCTGGGAACACTGAAGCTTTCTTT.

This clone has a handful of counts. The chain joins TRBV7-9 to TRBJ2-2; no definite D call. This CDR3 spans 16 amino acids. Germline V gives CDR1 SEHNR, CDR2 FQNEAQ (reference sequence). Trimming shortened V by 7 bases and J by 0 bases, and 15 bases separated the two germline ends. The CDR3 here is CASNLSPGTNTGELFF. The CDR3 DNA sequence: TGTGCCAGCAACCTTAGCCCCGGAACGAACACCGGGGAGCTGTTTTTT.